The present T cell receptor beta chain was sequenced within a study of blood T cell repertoires in COVID-19. Turning to the study itself: Sites in the United States, Italy and Spain provided acute and convalescent COVID-19 samples. Sources were T cells, B-cell-depleted T cells, or PBMCs; the material itself was cDNA or gDNA.

Trimming took off 5 bases at V and 3 bases at J, with 6 bases between the two ends. Germline V gene data show CDR1 as MNHEY and CDR2 as SVGAGI. The CDR3 contains 12 residues. In the original processing: Reference gene primer amplification gave estimated nucleated cell counts. Repertoires were generated with immunoSEQ multiplex PCR, while TCRdb's copy carries only in-frame clones and drops some. For V, J and clone size, that table is used; D and trimming come from the DNA. The sample yields 250,000 to 350,000 clones, around four fifths seen once. This clonotype was obtained from a woman aged 45 to 65 with active or convalescent COVID-19. The rearrangement joins TRBV6-5 to TRBJ2-3; TRBD2 is a possible D gene (5 bases). The sequencing sample was made of peripheral blood. CDR3 sequence reads: CASSTRTDTQYF. CDR3 bases: TGTGCCAGCAGTACTAGGACAGATACGCAGTATTTT.